Below, one T cell receptor (beta chain) is given with its context. Its cognate antigen has yet to be identified. Per-base quality was not reported, and no clone a single base away is much larger than it. The data were taken from a study of T cell responses to AZD1222 COVID-19 vaccine (dated by TCRdb to the early 2020s). As for the study more broadly: A total of 233 trial participants underwent TCR sequencing, of whom 200 to 220 received two doses of AZD1222 and some 26 received two doses of the MenACWY control vaccine. Trial participants were enrolled by age into subgroups of 18-55, 56-69 and 70-plus years, and around 150, 28 and 57 TCR-sequenced participants, respectively, were included in these subgroups. Here is what the overall study found, with its caveats: Participants were mostly white British, with more females than males. The authors suggested clonal diversity may have been underestimated. Reportedly, almost half of the unique spike-specific TCRs recognized epitopes lying outside the regions that are mutated in the B.1.351 and B.1.1.7 variants. In the small 56-69-year group, the increase in depth fell short of significance, most likely because of low power. A significant rise in spike-specific TCR breadth and depth was observed after two AZD1222 doses relative to day 0 and relative to MenACWY recipients. Vaccine-associated CD4 TCRs spanned the whole spike protein, with dominant responses in regions 160-218 and 743-854. Because no day 14 peak-response samples were available, repertoires were characterized only after the peak T cell response. Only a handful of AZD1222 recipients were SARS-CoV-2 seropositive at baseline, limiting conclusions about previously exposed vaccinees.

Germline trimming amounts to 4 bases on V and 2 bases on J, with 4 as the count of junction bases outside the gene matches. CDR1 is given as MDHEN and CDR2 as SYDVKM, both from the germline V gene. Inclusive of the bounding cysteine and phenylalanine, the CDR3 is 14 residues long. This entry keeps only the CDR3 DNA: 42 bases, framed from base 1. The time point label on this specimen signifies: baseline before first vaccination. In light of the paper, this sample's treatment or condition label describes: meningococcal conjugate vaccine given as trial control. Vaccinee samples were obtained from the UK trials COV001 and COV002, which included a single-blind randomized controlled phase 2/3 trial of AZD1222 (ChAdOx1 nCoV-19) in healthy adults. For TCRbeta chain sequencing, PBMC samples from trial participants were taken at day 0 and at day 28 after the second dose. The CDR3 regions of human TCRbeta chains were analyzed by immunosequencing. For the original study's pipeline: Repertoire TCRs were checked for matches against a reference library of SARS-CoV-2-specific TCRs that had been generated using the MIRA antigen-specificity platform. Breadth was defined as the fraction of unique TCRs that were SARS-CoV-2-associated. Depth was defined as the fraction of total T cells that were SARS-CoV-2-associated. Using the MIRA data, each spike-specific TCR was mapped to the spike region that the TCR reacts to and placed in a CD4 or CD8 class. Log10-transformed breadth and depth values were compared by one-way ANOVA with Sidak's multiple comparisons tests. The table was pulled from immuneACCESS by TCRdb, which kept in-frame rearrangements only. Such tables lose some clones; where checked, under half of the loss comes from unresolved V genes, and the rest has no known cause. V, J and clone size were drawn from that table, and D and trimming were deduced from the DNA. Recorded for this sample are around 160,000 clones; about 93% of them occurred a single time. The leading ten clones occupy 2.5% to 3% of the sample.

Recombination connected TRBV28 to TRBJ1-2; 7 bases in the junction line up with TRBD1. The receptor was derived from an adult in good health. The sequencing here drew on peripheral blood, taken on day 0 of MenACWY control vaccination. The DNA is TGTGCCAGCAGTTCAGGGGGTTCCAACTATGGCTACACCTTC. Its amino acids are CASSSGGSNYGYTF.